A selection of T cell receptor beta chains follows, all from one sample in a study of shared clonotypes between healthy human individuals. Measured with immunoSEQ multiplex PCR; TCRdb has only the in-frame clones, and not every one. The sample lists around 2.1 million clones; 90% to 96% were seen once. Sequencing used naive CD4+ T cells sorted from blood. All receptors come from a man younger than 35 in good health. Both conserved end residues are part of each CDR3.

v_gene	j_gene	CDR3aa
TRBV28	TRBJ2-7	CASSSPGDETREQYF
TRBV4-3	TRBJ2-5	CASSQNDRGVGQETQYF
TRBV19	TRBJ1-1	CASTWDRGTEAFF
TRBV28	TRBJ2-2	CASSLVVPNTGELFF
TRBV5-1	TRBJ2-7	CASRPPEGSYEQYF
TRBV28	TRBJ2-1	CASRPGTLSSYNEQFF
TRBV13	TRBJ2-3	CASSFSTSGEYTDTQYF
TRBV27	TRBJ1-2	CASSPQLSIGYGYTF
TRBV6-5	TRBJ1-6	CASTRGSSYNSPLHF
TRBV19	TRBJ1-5	CASSILPGQGAFQPQHF
TRBV6-5	TRBJ1-6	CASSPPRGNNSPLHF
TRBV2	TRBJ1-2	CASSEGVEGYTF
TRBV7-2	TRBJ1-6	CASSLDPVSPLHF
TRBV5-6	TRBJ1-2	CASSLGTSNYGYTF
TRBV19	TRBJ1-2	CASTVTTTPDGYTF
TRBV5-4	TRBJ2-2	CASSLHGGRPGELFF
TRBV11-2	TRBJ1-2	CASSSVYGTVNYGYTF
TRBV5-1	TRBJ2-1	CASSPGGTGYNEQFF
TRBV7-3	TRBJ2-3	CASSSWAGGTSTDTQYF
TRBV10-3	TRBJ1-4	CAISPDRGLGKLFF
TRBV25-1	TRBJ1-1	CASSEVGNTEAFF
TRBV7-9	TRBJ2-5	CASNFPQGGETQYF
TRBV6-1	TRBJ1-5	CASSIGKGNQPQHF
TRBV30	TRBJ2-7	CAWSVTGQGHEQYF
TRBV7-9	TRBJ1-4	CASSGDLGGSEKLFF
TRBV10-3	TRBJ1-2	CAISDGRVIDYTF
TRBV2	TRBJ2-2	CASKALAGVAGELFF
TRBV6-1	TRBJ1-1	CASSERNPQSDRPVKAFF
TRBV7-9	TRBJ2-3	CASSFLSGRGTDTQYF
TRBV27	TRBJ1-6	CASSSITASPLHF
TRBV5-3	TRBJ2-6	CARSLVRGQTGANVLTF
TRBV25-1	TRBJ2-3	CASSEYGGGGSTDTQYF
TRBV10-3	TRBJ2-1	CAIAVERGSYNEQFF
TRBV2	TRBJ2-7	CASSVRETGTYF
TRBV5-1	TRBJ2-3	CASSFPEAGTDTQYF
TRBV6-6	TRBJ1-3	CASGGDAGNTIYF
TRBV5-1	TRBJ2-7	CASSLAPVSYEQYF
TRBV6-5	TRBJ1-3	CASSYSRRVSGNTIYF
TRBV5-6	TRBJ2-2	CASSLADDGELFF
TRBV5-1	TRBJ2-5	CASSLVGGQETQYF
TRBV30	TRBJ1-1	CAWSVAGVNTEAFF
TRBV6-6	TRBJ2-1	CASSYIAAGEQFF
TRBV12-2	TRBJ2-7	CASRLAGEGLAVPQTYEQYF
TRBV7-9	TRBJ2-1	CASSLSSGPYNEQFF
TRBV9	TRBJ1-1	CASSPPGLTEAFF
TRBV30	TRBJ2-3	CAWAGGASTDTQYF
TRBV7-2	TRBJ2-7	CASSSDSGPYEQYF
TRBV5-1	TRBJ2-1	CASRPGDSLHNEQFF
TRBV29-1	TRBJ2-7	CSVDSVTGKGSYEQYF
TRBV7-9	TRBJ1-6	CASSPTSPTNNSPLHF
TRBV7-6	TRBJ2-7	CASSLLDRGPWVGDEQYF
TRBV10-3	TRBJ2-1	CAISESGGPYNEQFF
TRBV30	TRBJ1-1	CAWSQYPFGSEAFF
TRBV7-9	TRBJ2-7	CASSWGQGGEEQYF
TRBV12-5	TRBJ1-6	CASGLEGQGVNSPLHF
TRBV11-2	TRBJ1-3	CASSSLAGRLGNTIYF
TRBV7-9	TRBJ2-4	CASSLRPGQGTAKNIQYF
TRBV11-2	TRBJ2-3	CASSFGQGRTDTQYF
TRBV6-6	TRBJ2-3	CASSRSGDTQYF